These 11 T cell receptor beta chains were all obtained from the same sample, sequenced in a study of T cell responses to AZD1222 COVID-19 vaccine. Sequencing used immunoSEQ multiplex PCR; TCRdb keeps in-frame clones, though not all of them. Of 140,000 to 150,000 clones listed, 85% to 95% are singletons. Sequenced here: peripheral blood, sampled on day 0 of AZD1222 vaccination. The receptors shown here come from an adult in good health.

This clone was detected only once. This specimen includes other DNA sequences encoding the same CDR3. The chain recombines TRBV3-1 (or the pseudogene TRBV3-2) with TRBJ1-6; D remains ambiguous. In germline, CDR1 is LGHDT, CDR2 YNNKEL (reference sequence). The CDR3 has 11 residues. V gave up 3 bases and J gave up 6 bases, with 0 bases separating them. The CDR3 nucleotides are TGTGCCAGCAGCCATAATTCACCCCTCCACTTT. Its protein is CASSHNSPLHF.

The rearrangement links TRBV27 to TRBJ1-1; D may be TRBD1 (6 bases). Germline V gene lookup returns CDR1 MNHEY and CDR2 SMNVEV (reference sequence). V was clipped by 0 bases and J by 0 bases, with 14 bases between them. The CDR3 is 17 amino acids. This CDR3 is CASSLSSGTNLNTEAFF. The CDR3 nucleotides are TGTGCCAGCAGTTTATCTTCAGGGACAAATCTGAACACTGAAGCTTTCTTT.

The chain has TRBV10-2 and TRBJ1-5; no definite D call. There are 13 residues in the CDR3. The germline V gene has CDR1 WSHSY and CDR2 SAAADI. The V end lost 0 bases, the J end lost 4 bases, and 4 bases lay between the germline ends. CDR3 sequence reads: CASSESKNQPQHF. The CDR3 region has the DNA TGCGCCAGCAGTGAGTCGAAGAATCAGCCCCAGCATTTT.

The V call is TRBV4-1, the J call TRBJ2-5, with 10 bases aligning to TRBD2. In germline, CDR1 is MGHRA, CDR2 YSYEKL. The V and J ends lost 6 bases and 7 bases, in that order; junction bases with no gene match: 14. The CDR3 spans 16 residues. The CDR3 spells CASSRILLAGRGTQYF. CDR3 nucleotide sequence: TGCGCCAGCAGTCGCATACTACTAGCGGGGCGCGGGACCCAGTACTTC.

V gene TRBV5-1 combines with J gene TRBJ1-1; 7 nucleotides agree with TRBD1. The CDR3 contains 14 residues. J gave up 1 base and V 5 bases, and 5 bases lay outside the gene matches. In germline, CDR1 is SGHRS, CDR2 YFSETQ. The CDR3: CASRVQGENTEAFF. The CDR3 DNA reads TGCGCCAGCAGGGTCCAGGGGGAGAACACTGAAGCTTTCTTT. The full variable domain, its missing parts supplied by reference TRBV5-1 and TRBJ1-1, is KAGVTQTPRYLIKTRGQQVTLSCSPISGHRSVSWYQQTPGQGLQFLFEYFSETQRNKGNFPGRFSGRQFSNSRSEMNVSTLELGDSALYLCASRVQGENTEAFFGQGTRLTVV.

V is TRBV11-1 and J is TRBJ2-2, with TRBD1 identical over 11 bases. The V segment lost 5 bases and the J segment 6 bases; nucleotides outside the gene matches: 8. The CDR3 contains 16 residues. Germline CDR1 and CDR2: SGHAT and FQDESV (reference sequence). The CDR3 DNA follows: TGTGCCAGCAGCCACTGGGACAGGGGGGCCGCCGGGGAGCTGTTTTTT. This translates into CASSHWDRGAAGELFF. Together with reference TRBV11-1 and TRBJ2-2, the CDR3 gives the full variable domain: EAEVAQSPRYKITEKSQAVAFWCDPISGHATLYWYRQILGQGPELLVQFQDESVVDDSQLPKDRFSAERLKGVDSTLKIQPAELGDSAMYLCASSHWDRGAAGELFFGEGSRLTVL.

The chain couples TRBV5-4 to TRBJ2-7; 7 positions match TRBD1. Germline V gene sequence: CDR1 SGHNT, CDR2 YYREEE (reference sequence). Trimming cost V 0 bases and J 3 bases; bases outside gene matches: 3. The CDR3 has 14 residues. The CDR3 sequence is CASSLDRGNYEQYF. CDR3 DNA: TGTGCCAGCAGCTTGGACAGGGGTAACTACGAGCAGTACTTC.

The CDR3 here is CASSLEGAFQETQYF. The CDR3 coding sequence is TGTGCCAGCAGTTTAGAAGGGGCCTTCCAAGAGACCCAGTACTTC. The chain couples TRBV28 to TRBJ2-5; D is possibly TRBD1 (5 bases). The V gene lost 2 bases and the J gene lost 1 base, with 11 bases spanning the gap. CDR3 length: 15 amino acids. CDR1 and CDR2 from the germline V gene are MDHEN and SYDVKM.

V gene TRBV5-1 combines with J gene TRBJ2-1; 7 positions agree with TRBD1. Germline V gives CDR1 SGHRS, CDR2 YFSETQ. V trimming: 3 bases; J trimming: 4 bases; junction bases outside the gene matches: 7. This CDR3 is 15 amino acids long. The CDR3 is CASSSEDRVYNEQFF. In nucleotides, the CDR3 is TGCGCCAGCAGCTCCGAAGACAGGGTTTACAATGAGCAGTTCTTC.

The CDR3 region is CASSLGQSEQYF. The CDR3 DNA is TGTGCCAGCTCACTGGGACAGAGCGAGCAGTACTTC. The genes are TRBV18 and TRBJ2-7; 7 bases fit TRBD1. After removal of 4 bases from V and 6 bases from J, the junction contained 3 bases not matched to a gene. The CDR3 covers 12 residues. Germline V lookup: CDR1 KGHSH, CDR2 LQKENI.

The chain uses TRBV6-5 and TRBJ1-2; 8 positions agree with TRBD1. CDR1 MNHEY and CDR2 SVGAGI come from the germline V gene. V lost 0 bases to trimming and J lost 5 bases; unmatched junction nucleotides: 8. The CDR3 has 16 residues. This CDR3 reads CASSYSKGTGHYGYTF. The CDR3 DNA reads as TGTGCCAGCAGTTACTCGAAAGGGACAGGTCATTATGGCTACACCTTC.